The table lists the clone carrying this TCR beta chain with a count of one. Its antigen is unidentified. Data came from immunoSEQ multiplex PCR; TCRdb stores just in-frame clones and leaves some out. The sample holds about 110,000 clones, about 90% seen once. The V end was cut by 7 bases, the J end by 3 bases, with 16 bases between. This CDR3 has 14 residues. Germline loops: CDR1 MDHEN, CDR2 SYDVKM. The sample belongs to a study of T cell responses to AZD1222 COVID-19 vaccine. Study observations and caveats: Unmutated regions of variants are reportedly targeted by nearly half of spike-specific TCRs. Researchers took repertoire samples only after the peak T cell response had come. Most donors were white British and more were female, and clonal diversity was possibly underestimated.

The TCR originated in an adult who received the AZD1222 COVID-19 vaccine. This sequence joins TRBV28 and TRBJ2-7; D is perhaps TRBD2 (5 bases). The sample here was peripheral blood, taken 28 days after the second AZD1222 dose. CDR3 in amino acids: CASNGLPPLYEQYF. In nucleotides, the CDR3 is TGTGCCAGCAACGGACTCCCTCCCCTCTACGAGCAGTACTTC.